The clone carrying this TCR beta chain was recorded many times. Germline loops: CDR1 MNHEY, CDR2 SMNVEV (reference sequence). The CDR3 covers 14 residues. Deletions cut 10 bases from V and 3 bases from J, with 19 bases between. The source of the sample is a study of identical twins. Each CDR3 protein gets one entry after TCRdb re-called the 5' RACE reads with MiXCR. The repertoire holds around 240,000 distinct CDR3 sequences, with roughly 7% as singletons. These data are also associated with another study on yellow fever vaccine responses in identical twins.

The chain employs TRBV27 and TRBJ2-7, with D maybe TRBD2 (6 bases). The sequenced material came from memory (CD45RO+) T cells sorted from blood. The sequence derives from a young woman in good health. CDR3 region: CATRSIAGFYEQYF. CDR3 in DNA: TGTGCCACCCGGAGTATCGCGGGGTTCTACGAGCAGTACTTC.